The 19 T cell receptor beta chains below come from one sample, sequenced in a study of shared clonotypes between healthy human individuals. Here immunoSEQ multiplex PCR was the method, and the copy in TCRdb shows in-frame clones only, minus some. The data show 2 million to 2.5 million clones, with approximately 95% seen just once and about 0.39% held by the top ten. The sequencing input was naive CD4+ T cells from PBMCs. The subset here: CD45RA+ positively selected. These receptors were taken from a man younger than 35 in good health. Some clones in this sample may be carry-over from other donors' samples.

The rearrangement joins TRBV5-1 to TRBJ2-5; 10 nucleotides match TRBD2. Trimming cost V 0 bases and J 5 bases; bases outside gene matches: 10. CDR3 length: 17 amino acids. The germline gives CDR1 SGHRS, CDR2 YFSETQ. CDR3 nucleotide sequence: TGCGCCAGCAGCTTGGGGGTAGCGGGAGGAGGTGCGGAGACCCAGTACTTC. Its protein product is CASSLGVAGGGAETQYF.

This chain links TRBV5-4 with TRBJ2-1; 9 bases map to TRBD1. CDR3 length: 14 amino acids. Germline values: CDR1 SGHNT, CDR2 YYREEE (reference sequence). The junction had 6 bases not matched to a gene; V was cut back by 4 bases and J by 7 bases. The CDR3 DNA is TGTGCCAGCAGCCCCGGGACAGGGCGAAATGAGCAGTTCTTC. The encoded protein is CASSPGTGRNEQFF.

CDR3 in DNA: TGTGCCAGCAGTTACAAGGGCGAGACCCAGTACTTC. This codes for CASSYKGETQYF. The chain recombines TRBV6-5 with TRBJ2-5; D is undetermined. Germline CDR1 is MNHEY and CDR2 is SVGAGI. V lost 2 bases and J lost 5, with 6 bases in between. The CDR3 contains 12 residues.

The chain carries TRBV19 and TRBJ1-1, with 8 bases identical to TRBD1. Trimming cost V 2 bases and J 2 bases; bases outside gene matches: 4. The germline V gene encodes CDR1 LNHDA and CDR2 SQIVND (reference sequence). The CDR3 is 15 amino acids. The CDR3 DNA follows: TGTGCCAGTAGTATAACAGGGGGTAAAAACACTGAAGCTTTCTTT. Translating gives CASSITGGKNTEAFF.

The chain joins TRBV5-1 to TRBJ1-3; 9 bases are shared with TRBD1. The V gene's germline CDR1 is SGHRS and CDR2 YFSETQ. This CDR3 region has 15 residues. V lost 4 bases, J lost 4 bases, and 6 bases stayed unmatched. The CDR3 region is CASSNGTGRGNTIYF. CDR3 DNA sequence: TGCGCCAGCAGCAATGGGACAGGGCGCGGAAACACCATATATTTT.

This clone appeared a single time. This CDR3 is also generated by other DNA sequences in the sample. CDR3 nucleotide sequence: TGTGCCAGCAGCACATACAATGAGCAGTTCTTC. Translation gives CASSTYNEQFF. The rearrangement uses TRBV7-2 and TRBJ2-1, with no clear D. Trimming cost V 5 bases and J 4 bases, with 3 bases left between them. The germline V gene has CDR1 SGHTA and CDR2 FQGNSA. The CDR3 contains 11 residues.

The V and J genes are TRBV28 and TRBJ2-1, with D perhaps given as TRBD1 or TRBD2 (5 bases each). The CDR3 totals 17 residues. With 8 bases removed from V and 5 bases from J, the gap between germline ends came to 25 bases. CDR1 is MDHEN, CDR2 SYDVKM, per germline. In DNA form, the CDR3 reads TGTGCCAGCGAAACGGGGTGGGGGATGAACCCCAACAATGAGCAGTTCTTC. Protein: CASETGWGMNPNNEQFF. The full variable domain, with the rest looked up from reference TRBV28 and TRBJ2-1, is DVKVTQSSRYLVKRTGEKVFLECVQDMDHENMFWYRQDPGLGLRLIYFSYDVKMKEKGDIPEGYSVSREKKERFSLILESASTNQTSMYLCASETGWGMNPNNEQFFGPGTRLTVL.

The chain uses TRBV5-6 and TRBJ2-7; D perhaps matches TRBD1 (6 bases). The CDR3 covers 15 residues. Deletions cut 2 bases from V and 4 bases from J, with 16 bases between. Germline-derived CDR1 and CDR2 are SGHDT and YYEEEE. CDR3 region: CASSFLGAEAYEQYF. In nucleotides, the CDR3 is TGTGCCAGCAGCTTTCTGGGGGCCGAAGCATACGAGCAGTACTTC. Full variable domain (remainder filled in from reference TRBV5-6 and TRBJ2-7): DAGVTQSPTHLIKTRGQQVTLRCSPKSGHDTVSWYQQALGQGPQFIFQYYEEEERQRGNFPDRFSGHQFPNYSSELNVNALLLGDSALYLCASSFLGAEAYEQYFGPGTRLTVT.

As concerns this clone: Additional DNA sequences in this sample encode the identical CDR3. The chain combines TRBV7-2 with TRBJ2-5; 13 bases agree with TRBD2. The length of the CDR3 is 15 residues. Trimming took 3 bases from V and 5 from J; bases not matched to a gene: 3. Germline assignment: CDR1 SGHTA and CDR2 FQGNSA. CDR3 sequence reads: CASSFGLAGVETQYF. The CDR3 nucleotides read TGTGCCAGCAGCTTCGGACTAGCGGGAGTCGAGACCCAGTACTTC.

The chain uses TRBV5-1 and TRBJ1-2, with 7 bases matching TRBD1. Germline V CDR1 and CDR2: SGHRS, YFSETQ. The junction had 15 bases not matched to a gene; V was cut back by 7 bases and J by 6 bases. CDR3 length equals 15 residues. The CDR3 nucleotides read TGCGCCAGCGCGCGGGACAGCCTGGGAGCGGATGGCTACACCTTC. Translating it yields CASARDSLGADGYTF.

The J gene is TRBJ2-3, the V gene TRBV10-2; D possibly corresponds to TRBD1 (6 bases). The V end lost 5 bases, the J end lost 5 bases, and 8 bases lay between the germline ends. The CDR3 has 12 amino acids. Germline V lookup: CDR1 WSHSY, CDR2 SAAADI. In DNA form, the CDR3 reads TGCGCCAGCAGTCAACAGGGAGATACGCAGTATTTT. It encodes CASSQQGDTQYF.

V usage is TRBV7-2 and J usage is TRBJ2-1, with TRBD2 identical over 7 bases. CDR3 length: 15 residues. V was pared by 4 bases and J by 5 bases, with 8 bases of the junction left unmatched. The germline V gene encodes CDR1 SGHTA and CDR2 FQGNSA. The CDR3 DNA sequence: TGTGCCAGCAGCTCTGGGGGGGACGGTCACAATGAGCAGTTCTTC. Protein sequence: CASSSGGDGHNEQFF.

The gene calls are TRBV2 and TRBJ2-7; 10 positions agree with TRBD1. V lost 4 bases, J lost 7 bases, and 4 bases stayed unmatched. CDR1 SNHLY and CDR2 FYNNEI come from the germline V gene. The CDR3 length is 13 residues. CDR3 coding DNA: TGTGCCAGCAGTGGGACAGGGGGTGAAGAGCAGTACTTC. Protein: CASSGTGGEEQYF.

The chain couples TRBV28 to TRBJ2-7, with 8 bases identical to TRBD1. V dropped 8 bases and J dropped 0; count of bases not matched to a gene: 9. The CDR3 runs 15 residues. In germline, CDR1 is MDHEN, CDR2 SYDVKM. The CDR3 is CASGGQGHVSYEQYF. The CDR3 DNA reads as TGTGCCAGCGGCGGACAGGGACACGTCTCCTACGAGCAGTACTTC.

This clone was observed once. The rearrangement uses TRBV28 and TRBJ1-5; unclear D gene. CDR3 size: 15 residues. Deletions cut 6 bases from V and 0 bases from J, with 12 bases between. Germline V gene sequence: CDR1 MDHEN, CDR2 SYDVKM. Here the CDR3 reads CASRRALISNQPQHF. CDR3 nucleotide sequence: TGTGCCAGCAGGAGGGCTCTAATTAGCAATCAGCCCCAGCATTTT.

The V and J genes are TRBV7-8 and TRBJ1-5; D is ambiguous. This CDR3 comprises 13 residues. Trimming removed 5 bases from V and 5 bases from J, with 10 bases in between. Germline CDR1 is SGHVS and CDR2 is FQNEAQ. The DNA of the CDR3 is TGTGCCAGCAGCGTATCAGCGGATCAGCCCCAGCATTTT. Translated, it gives CASSVSADQPQHF.

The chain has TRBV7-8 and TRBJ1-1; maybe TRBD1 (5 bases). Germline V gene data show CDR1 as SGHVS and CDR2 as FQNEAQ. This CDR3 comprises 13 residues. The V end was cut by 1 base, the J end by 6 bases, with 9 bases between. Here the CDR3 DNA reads TGTGCCAGCAGCTTAGGGGGACGACCTGAAGCTTTCTTT. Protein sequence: CASSLGGRPEAFF.

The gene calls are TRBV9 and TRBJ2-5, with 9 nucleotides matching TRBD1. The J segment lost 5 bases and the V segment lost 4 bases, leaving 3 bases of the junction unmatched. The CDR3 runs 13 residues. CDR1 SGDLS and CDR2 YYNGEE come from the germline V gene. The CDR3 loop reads CASSRTGEETQYF. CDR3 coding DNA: TGTGCCAGCAGCCGGACAGGGGAGGAGACCCAGTACTTC.

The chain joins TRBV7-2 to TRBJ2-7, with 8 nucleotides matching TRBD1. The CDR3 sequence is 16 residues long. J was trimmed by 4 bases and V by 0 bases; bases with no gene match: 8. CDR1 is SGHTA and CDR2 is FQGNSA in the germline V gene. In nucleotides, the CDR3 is TGTGCCAGCAGCTTAGCGCTGGCAGGGGGCGGGTACGAGCAGTACTTC. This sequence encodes CASSLALAGGGYEQYF.